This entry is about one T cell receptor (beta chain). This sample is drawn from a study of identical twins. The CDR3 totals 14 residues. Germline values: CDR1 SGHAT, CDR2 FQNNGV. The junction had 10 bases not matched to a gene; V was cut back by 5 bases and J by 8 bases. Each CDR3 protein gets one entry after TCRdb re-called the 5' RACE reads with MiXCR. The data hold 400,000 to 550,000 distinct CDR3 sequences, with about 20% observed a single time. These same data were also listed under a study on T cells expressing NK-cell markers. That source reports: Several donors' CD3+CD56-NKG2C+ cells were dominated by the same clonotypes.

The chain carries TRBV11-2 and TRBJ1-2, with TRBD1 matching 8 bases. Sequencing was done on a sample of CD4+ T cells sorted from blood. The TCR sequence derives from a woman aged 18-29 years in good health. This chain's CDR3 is CASSQRQGTGGYTF. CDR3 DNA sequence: TGTGCCAGCAGCCAAAGACAGGGGACTGGGGGCTACACCTTC.